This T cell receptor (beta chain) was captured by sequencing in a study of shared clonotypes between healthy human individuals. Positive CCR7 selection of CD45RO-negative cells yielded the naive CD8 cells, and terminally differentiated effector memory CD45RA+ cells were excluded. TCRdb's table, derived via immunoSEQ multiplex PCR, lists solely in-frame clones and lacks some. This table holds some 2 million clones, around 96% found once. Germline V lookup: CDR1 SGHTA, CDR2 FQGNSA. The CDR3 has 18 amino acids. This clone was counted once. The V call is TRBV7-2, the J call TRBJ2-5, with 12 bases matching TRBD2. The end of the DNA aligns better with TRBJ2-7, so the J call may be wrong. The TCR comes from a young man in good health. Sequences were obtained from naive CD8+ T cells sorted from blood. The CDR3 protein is CASSSSTSGSSPSYEQYF. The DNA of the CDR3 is TGTGCCAGCAGCTCTTCGACTAGCGGGAGCAGTCCATCCTACGAGCAGTACTTC.